This T cell receptor beta chain was retrieved from a study of cytomegalovirus exposure and HLA in healthy donors. Concerning this clone itself: Its antigen is not identified.

The PCR had 60 Vbeta and 13 Jbeta primers. The data were produced by immunoSEQ multiplex PCR, yet TCRdb's version contains in-frame clones alone and is incomplete. The repertoire has about 89,000 clones, 85% of them found once; the top ten carry around 7.4%. Study-level findings and limits: The investigators catalogued 160 or so TCR beta chains as cytomegalovirus-associated.

J gave up 6 bases and V 0 bases, and 7 bases lay outside the gene matches. Germline CDR1 is SGHNT and CDR2 is YENEEA. The CDR3 is 17 amino acids. This rearrangement joins TRBV11-3 to TRBJ2-1; 11 nucleotides line up with TRBD1. Sequencing input: PBMCs. The TCR sequence derives from a man in his forties in good health and CMV-seropositive. The DNA for the CDR3 is TGTGCCAGCAGCTTAGATCGACGGGACAGGGGGTTCAATGAGCAGTTCTTC. Its translation is CASSLDRRDRGFNEQFF.